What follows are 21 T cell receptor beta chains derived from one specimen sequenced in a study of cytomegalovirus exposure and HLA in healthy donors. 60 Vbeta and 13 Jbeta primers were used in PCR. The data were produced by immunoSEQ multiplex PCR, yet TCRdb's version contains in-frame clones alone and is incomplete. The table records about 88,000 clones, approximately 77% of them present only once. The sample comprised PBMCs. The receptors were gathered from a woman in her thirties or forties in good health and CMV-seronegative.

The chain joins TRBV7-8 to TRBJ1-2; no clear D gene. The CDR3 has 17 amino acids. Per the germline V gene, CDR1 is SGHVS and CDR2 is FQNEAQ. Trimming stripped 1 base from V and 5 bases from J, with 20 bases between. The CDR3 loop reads CASSLGFGVTGSYGYTF. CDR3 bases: TGTGCCAGCAGCTTAGGCTTCGGGGTGACGGGGTCATATGGCTACACCTTC.

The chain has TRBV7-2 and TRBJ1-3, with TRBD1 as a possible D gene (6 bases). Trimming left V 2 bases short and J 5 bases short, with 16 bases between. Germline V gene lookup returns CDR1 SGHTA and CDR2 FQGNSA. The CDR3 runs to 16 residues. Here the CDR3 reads CASSLTTGIQRNTIYF. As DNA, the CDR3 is TGTGCCAGCAGCTTAACAACAGGGATTCAGAGAAACACCATATATTTT. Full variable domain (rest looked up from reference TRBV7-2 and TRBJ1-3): GAGVSQSPSNKVTEKGKDVELRCDPISGHTALYWYRQSLGQGLEFLIYFQGNSAPDKSGLPSDRFSAERTGGSVSTLTIQRTQQEDSAVYLCASSLTTGIQRNTIYFGEGSWLTVV.

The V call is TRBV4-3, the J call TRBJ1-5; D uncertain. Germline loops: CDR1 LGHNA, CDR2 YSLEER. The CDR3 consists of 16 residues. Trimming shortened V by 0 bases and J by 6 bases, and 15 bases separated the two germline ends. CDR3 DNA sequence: TGCGCCAGCAGCCAAGAAAGCCCCCTTGTGAGTCAGCCCCAGCATTTT. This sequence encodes CASSQESPLVSQPQHF.

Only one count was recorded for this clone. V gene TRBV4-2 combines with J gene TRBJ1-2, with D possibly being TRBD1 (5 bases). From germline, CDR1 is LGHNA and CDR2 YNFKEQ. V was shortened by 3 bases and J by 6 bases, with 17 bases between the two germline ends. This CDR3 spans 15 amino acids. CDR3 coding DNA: TGTGCCAGCAGCCACCCCCGACAGTCCCCCCATGGCTACACCTTC. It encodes CASSHPRQSPHGYTF.

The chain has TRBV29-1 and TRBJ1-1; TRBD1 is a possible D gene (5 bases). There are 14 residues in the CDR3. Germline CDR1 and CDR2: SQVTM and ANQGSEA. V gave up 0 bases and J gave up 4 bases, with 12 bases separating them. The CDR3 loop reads CSVEERGIGTEAFF. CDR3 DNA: TGCAGCGTTGAAGAGCGGGGCATCGGCACTGAAGCTTTCTTT.

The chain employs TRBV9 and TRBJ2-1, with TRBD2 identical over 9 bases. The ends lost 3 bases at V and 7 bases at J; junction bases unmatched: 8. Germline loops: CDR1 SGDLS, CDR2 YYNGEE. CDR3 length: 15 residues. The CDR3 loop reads CASSASGTSFNEQFF. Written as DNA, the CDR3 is TGTGCCAGCAGCGCTTCCGGGACTAGCTTTAATGAGCAGTTCTTC. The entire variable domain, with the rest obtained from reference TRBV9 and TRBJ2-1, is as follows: DSGVTQTPKHLITATGQRVTLRCSPRSGDLSVYWYQQSLDQGLQFLIQYYNGEERAKGNILERFSAQQFPDLHSELNLSSLELGDSALYFCASSASGTSFNEQFFGPGTRLTVL.

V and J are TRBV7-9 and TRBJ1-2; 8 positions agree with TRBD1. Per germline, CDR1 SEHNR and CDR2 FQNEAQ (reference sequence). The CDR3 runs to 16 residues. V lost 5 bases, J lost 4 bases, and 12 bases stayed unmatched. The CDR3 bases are TGTGCCAGCAGCCGCACAGGACAGGGCTCAATCTATGGCTACACCTTC. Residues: CASSRTGQGSIYGYTF.

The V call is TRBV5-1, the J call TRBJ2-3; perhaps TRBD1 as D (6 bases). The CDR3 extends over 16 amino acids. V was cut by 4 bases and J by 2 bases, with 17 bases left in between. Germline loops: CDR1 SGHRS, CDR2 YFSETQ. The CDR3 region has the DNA TGCGCCAGCAGCCCAGCTCCGGGACAAATCACAGATACGCAGTATTTT. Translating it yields CASSPAPGQITDTQYF. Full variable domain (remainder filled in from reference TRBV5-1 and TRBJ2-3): KAGVTQTPRYLIKTRGQQVTLSCSPISGHRSVSWYQQTPGQGLQFLFEYFSETQRNKGNFPGRFSGRQFSNSRSEMNVSTLELGDSALYLCASSPAPGQITDTQYFGPGTRLTVL.

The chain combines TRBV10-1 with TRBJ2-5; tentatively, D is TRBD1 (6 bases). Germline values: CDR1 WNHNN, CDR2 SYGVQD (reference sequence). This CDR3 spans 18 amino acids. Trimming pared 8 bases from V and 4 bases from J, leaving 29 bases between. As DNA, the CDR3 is TGCGCCAGCTCCCTCCCCTCCGACAGGACGAGGTTGGGAGAGACCCAGTACTTC. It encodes CASSLPSDRTRLGETQYF.

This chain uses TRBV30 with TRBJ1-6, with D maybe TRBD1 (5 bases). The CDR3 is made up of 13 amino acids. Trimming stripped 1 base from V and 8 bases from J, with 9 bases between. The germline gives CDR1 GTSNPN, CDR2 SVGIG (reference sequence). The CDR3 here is CAWSETADSPLHF. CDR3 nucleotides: TGTGCCTGGAGTGAGACAGCCGATTCACCCCTCCACTTT.

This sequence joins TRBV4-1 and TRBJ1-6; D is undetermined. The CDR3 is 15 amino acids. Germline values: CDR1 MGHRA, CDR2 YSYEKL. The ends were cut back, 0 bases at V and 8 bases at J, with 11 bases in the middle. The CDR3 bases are TGCGCCAGCAGCCAAGAGGTGGGGAGTGATTCACCCCTCCACTTT. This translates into CASSQEVGSDSPLHF.

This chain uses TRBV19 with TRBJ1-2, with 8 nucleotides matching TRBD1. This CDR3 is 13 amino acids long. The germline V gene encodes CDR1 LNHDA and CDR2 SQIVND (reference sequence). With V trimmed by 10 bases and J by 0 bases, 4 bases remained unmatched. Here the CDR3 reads CATTGGTNYGYTF. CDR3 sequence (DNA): TGTGCCACTACAGGGGGTACTAACTATGGCTACACCTTC. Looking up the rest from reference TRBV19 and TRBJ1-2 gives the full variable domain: DGGITQSPKYLFRKEGQNVTLSCEQNLNHDAMYWYRQDPGQGLRLIYYSQIVNDFQKGDIAEGYSVSREKKESFPLTVTSAQKNPTAFYLCATTGGTNYGYTFGSGTRLTVV.

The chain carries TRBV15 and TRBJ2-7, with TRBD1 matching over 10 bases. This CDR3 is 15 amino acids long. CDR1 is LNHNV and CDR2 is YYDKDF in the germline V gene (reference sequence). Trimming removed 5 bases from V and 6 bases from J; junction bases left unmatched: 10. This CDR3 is CATSSRDRGNVEQYF. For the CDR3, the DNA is TGTGCCACCAGCTCCCGGGACAGGGGCAATGTCGAGCAGTACTTC.

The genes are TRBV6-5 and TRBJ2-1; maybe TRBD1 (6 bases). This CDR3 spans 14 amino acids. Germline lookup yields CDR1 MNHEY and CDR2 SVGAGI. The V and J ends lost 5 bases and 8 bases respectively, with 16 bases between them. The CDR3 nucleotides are TGTGCCAGCAGTAACCCGAGGGGGAACCATGAGCAGTTCTTC. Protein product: CASSNPRGNHEQFF.

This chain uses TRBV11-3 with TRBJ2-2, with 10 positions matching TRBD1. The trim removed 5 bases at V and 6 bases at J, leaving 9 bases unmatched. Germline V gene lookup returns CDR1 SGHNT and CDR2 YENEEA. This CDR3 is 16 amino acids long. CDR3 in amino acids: CASSLQTGGVAGELFF. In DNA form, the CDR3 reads TGTGCCAGCAGCCTACAGACAGGGGGCGTCGCCGGGGAGCTGTTTTTT.

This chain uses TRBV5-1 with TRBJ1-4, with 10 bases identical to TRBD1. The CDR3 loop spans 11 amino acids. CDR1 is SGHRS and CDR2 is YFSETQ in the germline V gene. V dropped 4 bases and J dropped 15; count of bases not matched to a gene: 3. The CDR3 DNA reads TGCGCCAGCAGCCCGGGACAGGGGTTGTTTTTT. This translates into CASSPGQGLFF.

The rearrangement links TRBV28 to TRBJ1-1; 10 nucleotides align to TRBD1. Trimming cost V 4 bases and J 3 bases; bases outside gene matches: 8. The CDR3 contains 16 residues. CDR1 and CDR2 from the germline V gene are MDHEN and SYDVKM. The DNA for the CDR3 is TGTGCCAGCAGTTCCCCGGGGACAGGGGCCCACACTGAAGCTTTCTTT. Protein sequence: CASSSPGTGAHTEAFF.

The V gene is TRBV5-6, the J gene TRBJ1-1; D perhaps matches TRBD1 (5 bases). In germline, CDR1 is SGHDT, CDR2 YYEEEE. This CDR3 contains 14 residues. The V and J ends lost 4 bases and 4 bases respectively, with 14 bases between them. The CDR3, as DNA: TGTGCCAGCAGCATATGGGGCCTGGGCACTGAAGCTTTCTTT. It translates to CASSIWGLGTEAFF.

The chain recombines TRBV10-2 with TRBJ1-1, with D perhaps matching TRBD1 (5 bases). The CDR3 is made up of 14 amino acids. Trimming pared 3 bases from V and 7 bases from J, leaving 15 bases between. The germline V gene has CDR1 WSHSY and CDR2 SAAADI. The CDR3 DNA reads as TGCGCCAGCAGTGACGGGACTATGAAGGTTGAAGCTTTCTTT. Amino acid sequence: CASSDGTMKVEAFF.

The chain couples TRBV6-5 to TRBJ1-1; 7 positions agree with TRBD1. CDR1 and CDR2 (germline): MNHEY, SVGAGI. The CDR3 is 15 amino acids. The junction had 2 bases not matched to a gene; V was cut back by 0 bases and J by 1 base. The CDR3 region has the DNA TGTGCCAGCAGTTACTCGGACAGGCCGAACACTGAAGCTTTCTTT. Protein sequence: CASSYSDRPNTEAFF.

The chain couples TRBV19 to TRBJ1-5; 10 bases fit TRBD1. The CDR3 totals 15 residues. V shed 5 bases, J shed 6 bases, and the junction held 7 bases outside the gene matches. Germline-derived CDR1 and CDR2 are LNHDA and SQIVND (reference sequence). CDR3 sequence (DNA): TGTGCCAGTAGTTCGGGACAGGGGAACGGTCAGCCCCAGCATTTT. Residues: CASSSGQGNGQPQHF. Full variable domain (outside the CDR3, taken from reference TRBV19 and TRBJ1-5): DGGITQSPKYLFRKEGQNVTLSCEQNLNHDAMYWYRQDPGQGLRLIYYSQIVNDFQKGDIAEGYSVSREKKESFPLTVTSAQKNPTAFYLCASSSGQGNGQPQHFGDGTRLSIL.